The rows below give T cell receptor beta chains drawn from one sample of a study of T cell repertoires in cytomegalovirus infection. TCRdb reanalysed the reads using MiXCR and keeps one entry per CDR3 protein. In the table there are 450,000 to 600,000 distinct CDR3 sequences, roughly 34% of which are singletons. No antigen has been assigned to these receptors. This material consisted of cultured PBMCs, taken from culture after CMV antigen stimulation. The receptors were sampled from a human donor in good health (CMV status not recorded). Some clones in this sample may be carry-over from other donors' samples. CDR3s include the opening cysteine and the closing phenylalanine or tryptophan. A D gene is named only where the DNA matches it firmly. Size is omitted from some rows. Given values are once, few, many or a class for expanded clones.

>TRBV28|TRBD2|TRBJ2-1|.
TGTGCCAGCAGCAAATTAGCGGGAGAGAACTACAATGAGCAGTTCTTC
CASSKLAGENYNEQFF
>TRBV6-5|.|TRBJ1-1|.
TGTGCCAGCAGTTACCAGGGGACGATGAACACTGAAGCTTTCTTT
CASSYQGTMNTEAFF
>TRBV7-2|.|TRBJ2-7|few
TGTGCCAGCAGCCGAAGTTTCGGCCACGAGCAGTACTTC
CASSRSFGHEQYF
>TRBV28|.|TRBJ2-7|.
TGTGCCAGCAGTCCCCGACTAGAGAACTACGAGCAGTACTTC
CASSPRLENYEQYF
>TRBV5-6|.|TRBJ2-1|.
TGTGCCAGCAGCTTATTCGATGCGGGGCAGTTCTTC
CASSLFDAGQFF
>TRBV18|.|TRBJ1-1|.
TGTGCCAGCTCACCAGGCCTCCGGGGGGGCGCTGAAGCTTTCTTT
CASSPGLRGGAEAFF
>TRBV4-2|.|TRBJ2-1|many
TGTGCCAGCAGCCAATACGAGGGGAGCCCATACAATGAGCAGTTCTTC
CASSQYEGSPYNEQFF
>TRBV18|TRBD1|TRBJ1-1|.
TGTGCCAGCTCACCTCAGACAGGGCCATTGAACACTGAAGCTTTCTTT
CASSPQTGPLNTEAFF
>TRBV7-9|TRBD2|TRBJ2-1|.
TGTGCCAGCAGCTCCGGGGGATTAGCGGGAAGCTCCTACAATGAGCAGTTCTTC
CASSSGGLAGSSYNEQFF
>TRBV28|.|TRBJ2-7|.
TGTGCCAGCAAGGGGCGGGGCTATTACGAGCAGTACTTC
CASKGRGYYEQYF
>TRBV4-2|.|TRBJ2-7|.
TGTGCCAGCAGCCAAGCGGGCTCTTTGGGAAGGTCCTACGAGCAGTACTTC
CASSQAGSLGRSYEQYF
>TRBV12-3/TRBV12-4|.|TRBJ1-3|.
TGTGCCAGCAATCCCCAGGCTCTGAGCTCTGGAAACACCATATATTTT
CASNPQALSSGNTIYF
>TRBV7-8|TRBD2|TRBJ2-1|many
TGTGCCAGCAGCTTACTGGGACTAGGGACCAATGAGCAGTTCTTC
CASSLLGLGTNEQFF
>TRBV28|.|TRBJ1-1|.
TGTGCCAGCAGTTCAGTTCAGGGTAAAGCTTTCTTT
CASSSVQGKAFF
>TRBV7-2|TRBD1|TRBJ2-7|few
TGTGCCAGCAGCTCCGGGACAGGGTACGACGAGCAGTACTTC
CASSSGTGYDEQYF
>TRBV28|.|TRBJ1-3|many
TGTGCCAGCAGTTTTTCAGGTTCTGGAAACACCATATATTTT
CASSFSGSGNTIYF
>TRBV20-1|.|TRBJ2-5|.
TGCAGTCTAAGGGTCCAAGAGACCCAGTACTTC
CSLRVQETQYF
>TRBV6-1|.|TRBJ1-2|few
TGTGCCAGCAGTCAGACGGGGGTGATCTATGGCTACACCTTC
CASSQTGVIYGYTF
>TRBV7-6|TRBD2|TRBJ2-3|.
TGTGCCAGCGGGCCCAGCGGGAGCTCAGATACGCAGTATTTT
CASGPSGSSDTQYF
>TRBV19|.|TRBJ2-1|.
TGTGCCAGTAGTAGTTCTGTACGGGAGAGTAATGAGCAGTTCTTC
CASSSSVRESNEQFF
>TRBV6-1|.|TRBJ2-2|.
TGTGCCAGCTCCAAGTTATTCTACACCGGGGAGCTGTTTTTT
CASSKLFYTGELFF
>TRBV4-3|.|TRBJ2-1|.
TGCGCCAGCAGCCGTAGGACAGTGTGGAGCTCCTACAATGAGCAGTTCTTC
CASSRRTVWSSYNEQFF
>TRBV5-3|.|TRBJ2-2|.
TGTGCCAGAAGCTTGGCGTCAACCGGGGAGCTGTTTTTT
CARSLASTGELFF
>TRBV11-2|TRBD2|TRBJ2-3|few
TGTGCCAGCAGCTCTCTCCCACTAGCGGGAGTTCCGGCGGTTGACGGGGATACGCAGTATTTT
CASSSLPLAGVPAVDGDTQYF
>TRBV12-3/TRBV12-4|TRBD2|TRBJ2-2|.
TGTGCCAGCAAGGTAGCGGGAGGCACCGGGGAGCTGTTTTTT
CASKVAGGTGELFF
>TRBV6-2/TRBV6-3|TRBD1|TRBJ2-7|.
TGTGCCAGCAGCTGGGACAGGGGAATTTACGAGCAGTACTTC
CASSWDRGIYEQYF
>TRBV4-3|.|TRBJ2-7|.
TGCGCCAGCAGCCAAGAAGCCTCGGGGCGCGCCTACGAGCAGTACTTC
CASSQEASGRAYEQYF
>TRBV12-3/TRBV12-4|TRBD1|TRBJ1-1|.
TGTGCCAGCAGTTTACCCCACAGGGGTGGGACTGAAGCTTTCTTT
CASSLPHRGGTEAFF
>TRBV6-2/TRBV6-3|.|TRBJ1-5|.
TGTGCCAGCGGATCACCGGAACGTCAGCCCCAGCATTTT
CASGSPERQPQHF
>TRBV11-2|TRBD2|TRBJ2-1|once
TGTGCCAGCAGCTTAGATCCCCTGACTAGCGGGAGCCCCTACAATGAGCAGTTCTTC
CASSLDPLTSGSPYNEQFF
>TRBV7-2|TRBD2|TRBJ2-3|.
TGTGCCAGCAGCCTTAGCGGGAGGGCCGTAGATACGCAGTATTTT
CASSLSGRAVDTQYF
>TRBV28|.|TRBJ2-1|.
TGTGCCAGCACTGTAGGGGGGGCCTACAATGAGCAGTTCTTC
CASTVGGAYNEQFF
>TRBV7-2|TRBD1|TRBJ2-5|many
TGTGCCAGCAGTAAGCAAACAGGGGAAGAGACCCAGTACTTC
CASSKQTGEETQYF
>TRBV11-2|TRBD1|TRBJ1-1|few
TGTGCCAGCAGGGCGACAGGGGGGACTGAAGCTTTCTTT
CASRATGGTEAFF
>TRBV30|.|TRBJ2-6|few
TGTGCCTGGAGTGGTTTAGGATCTGGGGCCAACGTCCTGACTTTC
CAWSGLGSGANVLTF
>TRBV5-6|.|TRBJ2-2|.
TGTGCCAGCAGCTTCTGGGAGTCCGGGGAGCTGTTTTTT
CASSFWESGELFF
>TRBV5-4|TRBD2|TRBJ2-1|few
TGTGCCAGCAGCCCTCAGCGGATAGCGGGAGGGCTCCTGTACAATGAGCAGTTCTTC
CASSPQRIAGGLLYNEQFF
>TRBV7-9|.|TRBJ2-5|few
TGTGCCAGCAGCTTCGGACAGCCCCAAGAGACCCAGTACTTC
CASSFGQPQETQYF
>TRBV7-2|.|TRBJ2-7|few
TGTGCCAGCAGCTTAGTCCGGGGAGAATACGAGCAGTACTTC
CASSLVRGEYEQYF
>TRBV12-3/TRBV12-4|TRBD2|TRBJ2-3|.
TGTGCCAGCAGTTTAGGGACTAGCGGGATCCGGGTCACAGATACGCAGTATTTT
CASSLGTSGIRVTDTQYF
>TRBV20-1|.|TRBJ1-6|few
TGCAGTGCTAGAGATAGTGGCAAGACCTATAATTCACCCCTCCACTTT
CSARDSGKTYNSPLHF
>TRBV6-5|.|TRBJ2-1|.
TGTGCCAGCAGTGCCTCTCCGGTCGGGTACAATGAGCAGTTCTTC
CASSASPVGYNEQFF
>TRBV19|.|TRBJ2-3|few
TGTGCCAGTATGGGACTCACCGGCGGATTGACAGATACGCAGTATTTT
CASMGLTGGLTDTQYF
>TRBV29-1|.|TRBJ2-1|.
TGCAGCGTTGCACAGGGCTTCGGAAATGAGCAGTTCTTC
CSVAQGFGNEQFF
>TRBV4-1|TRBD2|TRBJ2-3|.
TGCGCCAGCAGCCCTCTTCGGACTAGCGGGAGCACAGATACGCAGTATTTT
CASSPLRTSGSTDTQYF
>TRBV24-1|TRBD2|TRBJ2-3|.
TGTGCCACCAGTGGAAAGCGGGAGGGCACAGATACGCAGTATTTT
CATSGKREGTDTQYF
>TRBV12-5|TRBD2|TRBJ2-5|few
TGTGCTAGTGGTCCGGGACTAGCGGAACAGTACTTC
CASGPGLAEQYF
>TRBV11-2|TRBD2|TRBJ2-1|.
TGTGCCAGCAGCGCTAGCGGGAGGGGAATCTACAATGAGCAGTTCTTC
CASSASGRGIYNEQFF
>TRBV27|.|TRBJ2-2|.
TGTGCCAGCAGTTTATTGTTTGGGCTGAACACCGGGGAGCTGTTTTTT
CASSLLFGLNTGELFF
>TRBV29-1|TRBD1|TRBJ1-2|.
TGCAGCGTTGAGGGACAGGGGGCCTCTGGCTACACCTTC
CSVEGQGASGYTF
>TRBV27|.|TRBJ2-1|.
TGTGCCAACCCACCGGAGTATAGCTCCTACAATGAGCAGTTCTTC
CANPPEYSSYNEQFF
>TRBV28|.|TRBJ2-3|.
TGTGCCAGCGGTGAGCCAAACCAGAGCACAGATACGCAGTATTTT
CASGEPNQSTDTQYF
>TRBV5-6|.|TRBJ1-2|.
TGTGCCAGCAGCTTGGAGGCAGGGACCTATGGCTACACCTTC
CASSLEAGTYGYTF
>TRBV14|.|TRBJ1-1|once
TGTGCCAGCAGCCAAGTTGGGGGATACACTGAAGCTTTCTTT
CASSQVGGYTEAFF
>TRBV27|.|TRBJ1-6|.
TGTGCCAGCAGTTTATTATCGGTTTCACCCCTCCACTTT
CASSLLSVSPLHF
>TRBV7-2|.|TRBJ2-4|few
TGTGCCAGCAGCTCCCTCATGTTTGGCAAAAACATTCAGTACTTC
CASSSLMFGKNIQYF
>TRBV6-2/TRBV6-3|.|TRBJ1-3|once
TGTGCCAGCGTACAAGACACCAACTCTGGAAACACCATATATTTT
CASVQDTNSGNTIYF